These T cell receptor beta chains were read from a single sample in a study of T cells after yellow fever vaccination. TCRdb used MiXCR to reprocess the 5' RACE reads, holding one entry per CDR3 protein. The table includes about 300,000 distinct CDR3 sequences, approximately 7% detected once. Source: PBMCs, taken 45 days after the first yellow fever vaccination. The receptor set was obtained from a man aged 18-30 years who received the YFV17D yellow fever vaccine. Both conserved end residues are part of each CDR3. The D gene is left open where the match is weak. For some rows the clone size is stated as once, few or many, or as a class when expanded; others skip it.

V gene: TRBV6-2/TRBV6-3
J gene: TRBJ2-3
clone size: -
D gene: TRBD2
CDR3 DNA: TGTGCCAGCAGAAGGACTAGCGGGGGGGAAGATACGCAGTATTTT
CDR3 protein: CASRRTSGGEDTQYF

V gene: TRBV4-1
J gene: TRBJ2-3
clone size: few
D gene: -
CDR3 DNA: TGCGCCAGCAGCCAAGATCCGCCAGGCAGCACAGATACGCAGTATTTT
CDR3 protein: CASSQDPPGSTDTQYF

V gene: TRBV5-1
J gene: TRBJ1-5
clone size: few
D gene: TRBD1
CDR3 DNA: TGCGCCAGCGTGGGACAGGGAGTTTCACAAGGTCAGCCCCAGCATTTT
CDR3 protein: CASVGQGVSQGQPQHF

V gene: TRBV2
J gene: TRBJ2-1
clone size: -
D gene: TRBD2
CDR3 DNA: TGTGCCAGCAGGCGCAATGGACTAGCGGGGGGTCAGTTCTTC
CDR3 protein: CASRRNGLAGGQFF

V gene: TRBV7-8
J gene: TRBJ1-3
clone size: -
D gene: -
CDR3 DNA: TGTGCCAGCAGCTTAAATAAGGAGACGACTGGAAACACCATATATTTT
CDR3 protein: CASSLNKETTGNTIYF

V gene: TRBV7-9
J gene: TRBJ1-2
clone size: few
D gene: TRBD1
CDR3 DNA: TGTGCCAGCAGCTCGGGGGACAGGGGGCTATATGGCTACACCTTC
CDR3 protein: CASSSGDRGLYGYTF

V gene: TRBV24-1
J gene: TRBJ2-1
clone size: many
D gene: -
CDR3 DNA: TGTGCCACCAGTGATGGGGGAGTTCGCTACAATGAGCAGTTCTTC
CDR3 protein: CATSDGGVRYNEQFF

V gene: TRBV11-1
J gene: TRBJ2-2
clone size: few
D gene: TRBD2
CDR3 DNA: TGTGCCAGCGGAGGACCTGGGACTAGCGGGGGAGCCCCCGGGGAGCTGTTTTTT
CDR3 protein: CASGGPGTSGGAPGELFF

V gene: TRBV9
J gene: TRBJ2-3
clone size: -
D gene: TRBD2
CDR3 DNA: TGTGCCAGCAGCGTAGGCAGCGGGGCGGGTCAAGATACGCAGTATTTT
CDR3 protein: CASSVGSGAGQDTQYF

V gene: TRBV20-1
J gene: TRBJ2-3
clone size: few
D gene: -
CDR3 DNA: TGCAGTGCTAGAGATTGGCGGGGCCCTCCTAGCACAGATACGCAGTATTTT
CDR3 protein: CSARDWRGPPSTDTQYF

V gene: TRBV7-3
J gene: TRBJ1-5
clone size: many
D gene: -
CDR3 DNA: TGTGCCAGCAGCTTAGATTTGGGTCAGCCCCAGCATTTT
CDR3 protein: CASSLDLGQPQHF

V gene: TRBV30
J gene: TRBJ1-3
clone size: few
D gene: -
CDR3 DNA: TGTGCCGGGGACTTACACTCTGGAAACACCATATATTTT
CDR3 protein: CAGDLHSGNTIYF

V gene: TRBV4-2
J gene: TRBJ2-3
clone size: few
D gene: TRBD2
CDR3 DNA: TGTGCCAGCAGCCAGCCCAGCGGGGCAGATACGCAGTATTTT
CDR3 protein: CASSQPSGADTQYF

V gene: TRBV4-1
J gene: TRBJ1-2
clone size: -
D gene: TRBD1
CDR3 DNA: TGCGCCAGCAGCCAAGTCAGGGGGTCGGGAAACTATGGCTACACCTTC
CDR3 protein: CASSQVRGSGNYGYTF

V gene: TRBV20-1
J gene: TRBJ1-2
clone size: few
D gene: TRBD1
CDR3 DNA: TGCAGTGCTAGCGGGGTCTCAGGGGGTGGCTACACCTTC
CDR3 protein: CSASGVSGGGYTF

V gene: TRBV29-1
J gene: TRBJ2-7
clone size: -
D gene: -
CDR3 DNA: TGCAGCGTCACTAACATGGCCTCCTACGAGCAGTACTTC
CDR3 protein: CSVTNMASYEQYF

V gene: TRBV18
J gene: TRBJ2-5
clone size: -
D gene: TRBD1
CDR3 DNA: TGTGCCAGCTCACCACCGGACAGGGGTACGGAGACCCAGTACTTC
CDR3 protein: CASSPPDRGTETQYF

V gene: TRBV6-2/TRBV6-3
J gene: TRBJ1-4
clone size: -
D gene: -
CDR3 DNA: TGTGCCAGCAGCTTTTTTCCCGTTGATGAAAAACTGTTTTTT
CDR3 protein: CASSFFPVDEKLFF

V gene: TRBV10-2
J gene: TRBJ2-3
clone size: few
D gene: TRBD2
CDR3 DNA: TGCGCCAGCAGTGACCCAGCTAGCGGGGGGTTGGATACGCAGTATTTT
CDR3 protein: CASSDPASGGLDTQYF

V gene: TRBV12-3/TRBV12-4
J gene: TRBJ2-5
clone size: -
D gene: -
CDR3 DNA: TGTGCCAGCAGTCTATGGGCACTACAAGAGACCCAGTACTTC
CDR3 protein: CASSLWALQETQYF

V gene: TRBV7-2
J gene: TRBJ1-4
clone size: few
D gene: -
CDR3 DNA: TGTGCCAGCAGCGCCTCCGGGACCCTGAATGAAAAACTGTTTTTT
CDR3 protein: CASSASGTLNEKLFF

V gene: TRBV5-5
J gene: TRBJ1-1
clone size: -
D gene: TRBD1
CDR3 DNA: TGTGCCAGCAGTCTGACAGGGGAAACTGAAGCTTTCTTT
CDR3 protein: CASSLTGETEAFF